This T cell receptor (beta chain) was sequenced in a study of cytomegalovirus exposure and HLA in healthy donors. This clone was detected once. As yet, its antigen is unknown. General study findings and limits: Reports credit the classifier with highly specific, highly sensitive diagnosis of cytomegalovirus status.

CDR3 size: 13 residues. Trimming took 6 bases from V and 5 from J, leaving 14 bases between them. CDR1 SGHNT and CDR2 YENEEA come from the germline V gene. The method was immunoSEQ multiplex PCR; TCRdb's version includes in-frame clones alone and lacks a portion of them. The sample comprises 52,000 or so clones, 75% to 90% of which are singletons, and over 12% rests with the top ten. This chain connects TRBV11-3 to TRBJ2-7, with D perhaps TRBD1 (6 bases). Sequencing was performed on PBMCs. This clonotype was sampled from a woman aged 18-35 years in good health and CMV-seronegative. CDR3 DNA: TGTGCCAGCAGTCAGAGTGGGGGCCACGAGCAGTACTTC. Translated, it gives CASSQSGGHEQYF.